A selection of T cell receptor beta chains follows, all from one sample in a study of blood T cell repertoires in COVID-19. Assay: immunoSEQ multiplex PCR; the TCRdb copy retains only in-frame clones and omits some. The profile shows around 310,000 clones, around 89% of them singletons. Material for sequencing was PBMCs or T cells enriched from blood (not recorded which). All receptors come from a woman in her thirties or forties who had recovered from COVID-19. Both conserved end residues are part of each CDR3. The D gene is left open where the match is weak. The size entry is marked missing in some rows and otherwise reads once, few, many or a size class.

CDR3nt: TGTGCCTGGACTTACTTGACAGGGTACAATGAGCAGTTCTTC
CDR3aa: CAWTYLTGYNEQFF
abundance: -
d_gene: TRBD1
v_gene: TRBV30
j_gene: TRBJ2-1

CDR3nt: TGCGCCAGCAGCCAAGAAAAAGGGGGTGATGAGCAGTTCTTC
CDR3aa: CASSQEKGGDEQFF
abundance: -
d_gene: -
v_gene: TRBV4-1
j_gene: TRBJ2-1

CDR3nt: TGTGCCAGCAGCTTGGGCGACAGGGGCTTTAATTCACCCCTCCACTTT
CDR3aa: CASSLGDRGFNSPLHF
abundance: -
d_gene: TRBD1
v_gene: TRBV5-4
j_gene: TRBJ1-6

CDR3nt: TGTGCCAGTAGTATACTGGGACTCCCCCCTTACTATGGCTACACCTTC
CDR3aa: CASSILGLPPYYGYTF
abundance: -
d_gene: -
v_gene: TRBV19
j_gene: TRBJ1-2

CDR3nt: TGCGCCAGCAGCCCTTGGGGCGCTAGCACAGATACGCAGTATTTT
CDR3aa: CASSPWGASTDTQYF
abundance: -
d_gene: -
v_gene: TRBV5-1
j_gene: TRBJ2-3

CDR3nt: TGTGCCAGCAGCCCCTTGGGGATCGGGACAGCCTACGAGCAGTACTTC
CDR3aa: CASSPLGIGTAYEQYF
abundance: once
d_gene: TRBD1
v_gene: TRBV7-8
j_gene: TRBJ2-7

CDR3nt: TGTGCCAGCACCCGCGGGACAGGTCTTGGCACCGGGGAGCTGTTTTTT
CDR3aa: CASTRGTGLGTGELFF
abundance: -
d_gene: TRBD1
v_gene: TRBV2
j_gene: TRBJ2-2

CDR3nt: TGTGCCAGCAGCCCAAGACAGGGAGACACCATATATTTT
CDR3aa: CASSPRQGDTIYF
abundance: -
d_gene: TRBD1
v_gene: TRBV9
j_gene: TRBJ1-3

CDR3nt: TGCAGCGTGGAAGAACCCAGAGGGACTGAAGCTTTCTTT
CDR3aa: CSVEEPRGTEAFF
abundance: -
d_gene: -
v_gene: TRBV29-1
j_gene: TRBJ1-1

CDR3nt: TGCGCCAGCAGCCTGGGGGCTGATCAGCCCCAGCATTTT
CDR3aa: CASSLGADQPQHF
abundance: -
d_gene: -
v_gene: TRBV5-1
j_gene: TRBJ1-5

CDR3nt: TGTGCCTGGGGACAGGGAACCGCTGAAGCTTTCTTT
CDR3aa: CAWGQGTAEAFF
abundance: -
d_gene: TRBD1
v_gene: TRBV30
j_gene: TRBJ1-1

CDR3nt: TGTGCCAGTAGTATTCTCCTAGCGGGCACAGATACGCAGTATTTT
CDR3aa: CASSILLAGTDTQYF
abundance: -
d_gene: TRBD2
v_gene: TRBV19
j_gene: TRBJ2-3

CDR3nt: TGTGCCAGCAGTGAGCTAGGGGCTGGGGCCAACGTCCTGACTTTC
CDR3aa: CASSELGAGANVLTF
abundance: -
d_gene: -
v_gene: TRBV2
j_gene: TRBJ2-6

CDR3nt: TGTGCCAGCAGCTTACACTACGAGCAGTACTTC
CDR3aa: CASSLHYEQYF
abundance: -
d_gene: -
v_gene: TRBV11-3
j_gene: TRBJ2-7

CDR3nt: TGTGCTAGCAGCTTAGCCCCAGGACTAGCGGAACAGCAGTACTTC
CDR3aa: CASSLAPGLAEQQYF
abundance: few
d_gene: TRBD2
v_gene: TRBV7-7
j_gene: TRBJ2-7

CDR3nt: TGTGCCAGCAGTTTCTCGGACAGGGGAACAAACACCATATATTTT
CDR3aa: CASSFSDRGTNTIYF
abundance: -
d_gene: TRBD1
v_gene: TRBV6-2/TRBV6-3
j_gene: TRBJ1-3

CDR3nt: TGCGCCAGCAGCTCCGACAGGTCCCTCAGGCCCCTCCACTTT
CDR3aa: CASSSDRSLRPLHF
abundance: -
d_gene: -
v_gene: TRBV10-1
j_gene: TRBJ1-6

CDR3nt: TGTGCCACCCGTCGAACTAGCTTGCATGAGCAGTTCTTC
CDR3aa: CATRRTSLHEQFF
abundance: -
d_gene: -
v_gene: TRBV28
j_gene: TRBJ2-1

CDR3nt: TGCGCCAGCAGCCAAGATCCAGGGTCCCAGCCCCAGCATTTT
CDR3aa: CASSQDPGSQPQHF
abundance: -
d_gene: -
v_gene: TRBV4-3
j_gene: TRBJ1-5

CDR3nt: TGTGCCAGCAGCTTACTTTGGCGGGGGGGCCGAAATGAGCAGTTCTTC
CDR3aa: CASSLLWRGGRNEQFF
abundance: once
d_gene: TRBD2
v_gene: TRBV7-8
j_gene: TRBJ2-1

CDR3nt: TGTGCCAGCAGCAAGAGACAGTGGGAAAAACTGTTTTTT
CDR3aa: CASSKRQWEKLFF
abundance: -
d_gene: -
v_gene: TRBV2
j_gene: TRBJ1-4

CDR3nt: TGTGCCAGCAGCTTAGCTGCGGGATCCTACAATGAGCAGTTCTTC
CDR3aa: CASSLAAGSYNEQFF
abundance: -
d_gene: -
v_gene: TRBV11-3
j_gene: TRBJ2-1

CDR3nt: TGTGCCAGCAGTTACTCCTCTAGCGGGAGGTACTACGAGCAGTACTTC
CDR3aa: CASSYSSSGRYYEQYF
abundance: few
d_gene: TRBD2
v_gene: TRBV6-5
j_gene: TRBJ2-7

CDR3nt: TGCGCCAGCAGCCAAGATCGTGGTGGGTTCGCGGACACCGGGGAGCTGTTTTTT
CDR3aa: CASSQDRGGFADTGELFF
abundance: -
d_gene: -
v_gene: TRBV4-3
j_gene: TRBJ2-2

CDR3nt: TGCGCCAGCAGCCAAGATTGGCAGCGAACTAACTATGGCTACACCTTC
CDR3aa: CASSQDWQRTNYGYTF
abundance: -
d_gene: -
v_gene: TRBV4-3
j_gene: TRBJ1-2

CDR3nt: TGCGCCAGCAGCCAAGTACTAGCGTCGGAGACCCAGTACTTC
CDR3aa: CASSQVLASETQYF
abundance: -
d_gene: TRBD2
v_gene: TRBV4-1
j_gene: TRBJ2-5

CDR3nt: TGTGCCAGCAGTTTCCACAGGGGGAGCACTGAAGCTTTCTTT
CDR3aa: CASSFHRGSTEAFF
abundance: -
d_gene: TRBD1
v_gene: TRBV27
j_gene: TRBJ1-1

CDR3nt: TGTGCCAGCAGCCAGCTCGGGACAGGGGAGGCCGGGGAGCTGTTTTTT
CDR3aa: CASSQLGTGEAGELFF
abundance: once
d_gene: TRBD1
v_gene: TRBV3-1/TRBV3-2
j_gene: TRBJ2-2

CDR3nt: TGTGCCACCAGTGATTTGCAGGATCAGCCCCAGCATTTT
CDR3aa: CATSDLQDQPQHF
abundance: -
d_gene: -
v_gene: TRBV24-1
j_gene: TRBJ1-5

CDR3nt: TGTGCCAGCACAGGGATGACTGAAGCTTTCTTT
CDR3aa: CASTGMTEAFF
abundance: -
d_gene: -
v_gene: TRBV11-1
j_gene: TRBJ1-1

CDR3nt: TGTGCCAGCAGTTCGGGACAGGGGGCGCAGCCCCAGCATTTT
CDR3aa: CASSSGQGAQPQHF
abundance: -
d_gene: TRBD1
v_gene: TRBV28
j_gene: TRBJ1-5

CDR3nt: TGTGCCTGGAGTGTACGGCGGGGGGACAGCGAAATTTTTTATGGCTACACCTTC
CDR3aa: CAWSVRRGDSEIFYGYTF
abundance: -
d_gene: TRBD1
v_gene: TRBV30
j_gene: TRBJ1-2

CDR3nt: TGTGCCAGCAGCAGGACCGAGCGGGAGAGCTCCTACGAGCAGTACTTC
CDR3aa: CASSRTERESSYEQYF
abundance: -
d_gene: -
v_gene: TRBV21-1
j_gene: TRBJ2-7

CDR3nt: TGTGCCAGCAGTTTGAGGTTTGGACAGACTTACACTGAAGCTTTCTTT
CDR3aa: CASSLRFGQTYTEAFF
abundance: -
d_gene: -
v_gene: TRBV27
j_gene: TRBJ1-1

CDR3nt: TGTGCCAGCAGTTCCAGAGGGGGCAATGAAAAACTGTTTTTT
CDR3aa: CASSSRGGNEKLFF
abundance: -
d_gene: TRBD1
v_gene: TRBV28
j_gene: TRBJ1-4

CDR3nt: TGTGCCAGCAGTTTAAACAGGGTCCACGAGCAGTACTTC
CDR3aa: CASSLNRVHEQYF
abundance: -
d_gene: -
v_gene: TRBV12-3/TRBV12-4
j_gene: TRBJ2-7

CDR3nt: TGTGCCAGCAGTGAAGCCCGGGATAGCGGGAGTGCCAATGAGCAGTTCTTC
CDR3aa: CASSEARDSGSANEQFF
abundance: -
d_gene: TRBD2
v_gene: TRBV2
j_gene: TRBJ2-1

CDR3nt: TGTGCCAGCAGCCAAGGGACTAGCGGGAACACCGGGGAGCTGTTTTTT
CDR3aa: CASSQGTSGNTGELFF
abundance: -
d_gene: TRBD2
v_gene: TRBV3-1/TRBV3-2
j_gene: TRBJ2-2

CDR3nt: TGTGCCAGCAGTCTGGAGACGGCTACGCAGTATTTT
CDR3aa: CASSLETATQYF
abundance: many
d_gene: -
v_gene: TRBV28
j_gene: TRBJ2-3

CDR3nt: TGTGCCAGCAGCTTCCGGGGGACTGAAGCTTTCTTT
CDR3aa: CASSFRGTEAFF
abundance: once
d_gene: -
v_gene: TRBV11-2
j_gene: TRBJ1-1

CDR3nt: TGTGCCAGCAGTGAAGGCCGCTCGGAGTACTTC
CDR3aa: CASSEGRSEYF
abundance: -
d_gene: -
v_gene: TRBV2
j_gene: TRBJ2-7

CDR3nt: TGTGCCAGCAGCTTAACGTTGGGGGCTGAGCAGTTCTTC
CDR3aa: CASSLTLGAEQFF
abundance: -
d_gene: -
v_gene: TRBV7-3
j_gene: TRBJ2-1

CDR3nt: TGTGCCAGCAGCCACCGGACCTTACCCGGGGATTCACCCCTCCACTTT
CDR3aa: CASSHRTLPGDSPLHF
abundance: once
d_gene: -
v_gene: TRBV5-8
j_gene: TRBJ1-6

CDR3nt: TGTGCCAGCAGTTTATCTAGGGGTTCCTCTAGCACAGATACGCAGTATTTT
CDR3aa: CASSLSRGSSSTDTQYF
abundance: -
d_gene: -
v_gene: TRBV27
j_gene: TRBJ2-3

CDR3nt: TGCGCCAGCAGCCTGATAGCGCTAAGCTCCTACGAGCAGTACTTC
CDR3aa: CASSLIALSSYEQYF
abundance: few
d_gene: -
v_gene: TRBV4-1
j_gene: TRBJ2-7

CDR3nt: TGCGCCAGCAGCCAAGACGCACTCTCCTATAGCAATCAGCCCCAGCATTTT
CDR3aa: CASSQDALSYSNQPQHF
abundance: -
d_gene: -
v_gene: TRBV4-1
j_gene: TRBJ1-5

CDR3nt: TGTGCCAGCAGCCACCGGGGGGGGTGGACAGATACGCAGTATTTT
CDR3aa: CASSHRGGWTDTQYF
abundance: -
d_gene: TRBD2
v_gene: TRBV13
j_gene: TRBJ2-3

CDR3nt: TGTGCCAGCAGCCAAGTCTATAGCAATCAGCCCCAGCATTTT
CDR3aa: CASSQVYSNQPQHF
abundance: once
d_gene: -
v_gene: TRBV3-1/TRBV3-2
j_gene: TRBJ1-5

CDR3nt: TGTGCCAGCAGTTCTAGGACAGGGAGCAATCAGCCCCAGCATTTT
CDR3aa: CASSSRTGSNQPQHF
abundance: -
d_gene: TRBD1
v_gene: TRBV6-5
j_gene: TRBJ1-5

CDR3nt: TGTGCCAGCAGCCTGCTGAGACTAGAGTCCCACGAGCAGTACTTC
CDR3aa: CASSLLRLESHEQYF
abundance: -
d_gene: -
v_gene: TRBV7-2
j_gene: TRBJ2-7

CDR3nt: TGTGCCACCAGCAGATCCGCCGGGACAGGTTCCGAGCAGTACTTC
CDR3aa: CATSRSAGTGSEQYF
abundance: once
d_gene: TRBD1
v_gene: TRBV15
j_gene: TRBJ2-7

CDR3nt: TGTGCCAGCAGCCTACGACTAGCGGGAGTTGGCGAGCAGTACTTC
CDR3aa: CASSLRLAGVGEQYF
abundance: -
d_gene: TRBD2
v_gene: TRBV9
j_gene: TRBJ2-7